This T cell receptor (beta chain) was sequenced in a study of tumor-infiltrating lymphocytes in primary liver carcinoma. The authors made TCR beta cDNA from roughly 480 ng total RNA with a constant-region primer. Three nested multiplex PCR rounds, a slightly modified ARM-PCR, produced the libraries for TCR beta. It was with TRBV1-TRBV30 forward primers and a C-beta reverse primer that the first two PCR rounds were run, at approximately 9 cycles each. TCRdb re-called the multiplex PCR reads with MiXCR, one entry per CDR3 protein. The sample holds almost 200,000 distinct CDR3 sequences, about 65% seen once. Unsorted whole blood yielded the blood RNA, and germline DNA was also extracted. Regarding this clonotype: A read error may account for a junction end that differs from germline.

The CDR3 has 13 amino acids. The germline gives CDR1 DFQATT, CDR2 SNEGSKA (reference sequence). Sequenced material: peripheral blood. The sequence was collected from a woman aged 60 to 75 with primary liver carcinoma and hepatitis B virus infection. The chain is built from TRBV20-1 and TRBJ2-6; a possible D gene is TRBD1 (5 bases). CDR3 DNA sequence: TGCAGTGCTCCTTATTCTGGGGCCAACGTCCTGACGTTC. It specifies CSAPYSGANVLTF.